A single T cell receptor (beta chain) is shown here with its context. The antigen this receptor binds is unknown. There are no base qualities to consult, and no much larger clone falls within one base. Other nucleotide sequences from this sample produce the same CDR3. Using the deep immunoSEQ assay, TCR CDR3 regions were amplified from genomic DNA by multiplex PCR. For each cell subset, the extracted genomic DNA was distributed evenly across all wells of several immunoSEQ 96-well plates, and each plate served as one replicate. For sorted subsets, each replicate PCR was loaded with 200 ng genomic DNA, equivalent to 25,000 to 35,000 T cell genomes. The purified libraries were quantified using a Qubit 3.0 fluorometer, sized with a Bioanalyzer 2100, and then quantified again using the KAPA Library Quantification kit. Every immunoSEQ 96-well plate was sequenced on a dedicated single-read 150-cycle Illumina NextSeq 550 flow cell. The authors processed their data as follows. Because the immunoSEQ output held only junctional sequences and lacked quality scores, the filtering could not match the filtering applied to full-length reads. Sequences were annotated with PyIR, a Python wrapper for IgBLAST v1.9, using IMGT germline references to assign V/J genes and CDR3. Reads were filtered out if the reads had weak V/J assignments (E-value above 1e-6), no CDR3, stop codons, out-of-frame junctions, or ambiguous translated residues. V3J clonotypes were defined as sequences sharing the same inferred V gene, J gene, and CDR3 amino acid sequence. Percentage overlap between repertoires was calculated by dividing the number of shared unique clonotypes by the size of the smaller repertoire. Richness of each repertoire was evaluated using RTK rarefaction, the Chao1 estimator, and Recon v2.1 estimates of unobserved clonotypes. Generation probabilities were computed with OLGA for all TCRbeta clonotypes obtained by the gDNA method from a handful of donors. TCRdb provides this immuneACCESS table in a form limited to in-frame rearrangements. Some clones are lacking; in checked studies, under half of them reflect an unresolved V gene, and why the rest are absent is not known. D and trimming were read from the DNA, whereas the V and J calls and clone size are those reported in that table. Counted in this sample were millions of clones; roughly 93% of them appeared once. In total, the top ten clones hold about 0.39% of the sample.

Donors were healthy HIV-negative adults with no recently reported acute infections or vaccinations. Only Caucasian adults living in Nashville, Tennessee, USA were represented among the donors. CD4+ T cells were enriched by magnetic negative selection, after which naive cells were positively selected on CD45RA and the negative fraction was taken as the memory subset. Blood was collected by leukapheresis, and PBMCs were isolated by Ficoll-Histopaque density gradient centrifugation and then cryopreserved in liquid nitrogen vapor phase. Analytical flow cytometry was used to check the purity and quantity of each magnetically sorted T cell population. Genomic DNA was isolated from every sorted fraction and measured by UV absorbance on a Nanodrop 2000c. CDR1 and CDR2 are read off the germline V gene as MDHEN and SYDVKM. The CDR3 runs 13 residues from the cysteine to the phenylalanine. The DNA shown is the 39-base CDR3, in frame from base 1. Deletion took 4 bases off V and 5 bases off J, with a span of 11 bases between the germline ends.

These data originate in a study of shared clonotypes between healthy human individuals (dated by TCRdb to the early 2020s). Background on the whole study: The cohort included a few men and a couple of women between 18 and 49 years of age. To increase sequencing depth and limit assay-specific biases, different laboratories used diverse techniques to prepare libraries and sequence TCR repertoires. Per donor, three plates each were used for CD4 naive and CD4 memory, two for CD8 naive, and one for CD8 memory. To estimate repertoire size and how much clonotypes are shared between individuals, the study performed deep sequencing of blood TCR repertoires from about 5 healthy adults. Each donor's leukapheresis produced roughly between roughly 0.85 and 10 billion PBMCs.

What the study reported, not specific to this receptor: Pairwise subsampling indicated that sequencing depth was expected to affect the degree of clonotype sharing among donors. Even with the large sequencing depth, rarefaction of the sorted-subset datasets indicated that sequencing was incomplete. Across a handful of donors, approximately 4.6% of naive CD4, more than 3% of naive CD8, around 2.5% of memory CD4, and approximately 0.4% of memory CD8 clonotypes were shared. Because the study included a small number of donors, the genetic and exposure-history diversity represented was limited. Clonotypes shared by all four sorted-subset donors showed higher generation probabilities than non-shared clonotypes. Naive subsets generally had larger estimated clonotype richness than memory subsets did. Sampling was limited to blood, and TCR repertoires in tissue likely differ from TCR repertoires in blood.

Sequenced sample: naive CD4+ T cells from PBMCs. Interpreted using the paper, the cell subset or site label stands for: CD45RA+ positively selected. Recombination joined TRBV28 with TRBJ1-1; TRBD1 is possibly the D segment (6 matching bases). The TCR originated in a man younger than 35 in good health. Some clones in this sample may be carry-over from other donors' samples. CDR3 protein: CASSSQGGTEAFF. The DNA sequence reads TGTGCCAGCAGTTCCCAAGGGGGTACTGAAGCTTTCTTT.